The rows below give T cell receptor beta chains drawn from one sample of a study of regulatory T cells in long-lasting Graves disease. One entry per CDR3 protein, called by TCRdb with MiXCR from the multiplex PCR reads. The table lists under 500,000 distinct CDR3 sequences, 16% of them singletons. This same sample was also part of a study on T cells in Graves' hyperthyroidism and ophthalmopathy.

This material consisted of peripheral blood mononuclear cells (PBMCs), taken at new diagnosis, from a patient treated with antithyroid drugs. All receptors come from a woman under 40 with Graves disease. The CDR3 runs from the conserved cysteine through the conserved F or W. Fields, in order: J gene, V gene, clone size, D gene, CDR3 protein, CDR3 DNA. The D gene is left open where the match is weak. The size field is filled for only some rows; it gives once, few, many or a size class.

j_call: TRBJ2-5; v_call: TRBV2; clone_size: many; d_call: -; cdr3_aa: CASGSGFKETQYF; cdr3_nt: TGTGCCAGCGGATCCGGGTTTAAAGAGACCCAGTACTTC
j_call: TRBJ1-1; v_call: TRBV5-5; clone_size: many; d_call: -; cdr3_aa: CASTRTDTEAFF; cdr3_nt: TGTGCCAGCACCAGGACAGACACTGAAGCTTTCTTT
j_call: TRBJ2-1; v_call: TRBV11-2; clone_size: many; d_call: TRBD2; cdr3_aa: CASSLVAGF; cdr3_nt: TGTGCCAGCAGCTTAGTAGCGGGATTC
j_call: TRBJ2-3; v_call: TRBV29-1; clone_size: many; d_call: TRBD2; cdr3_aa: CSVEVGGRSDTQYF; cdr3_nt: TGCAGCGTTGAAGTCGGCGGGAGGTCAGATACGCAGTATTTT
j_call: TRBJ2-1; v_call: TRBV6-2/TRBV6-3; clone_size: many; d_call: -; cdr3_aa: CASSLAGQGGSNEQFF; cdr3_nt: TGTGCCAGCAGTTTAGCGGGCCAAGGGGGGTCCAATGAGCAGTTCTTC
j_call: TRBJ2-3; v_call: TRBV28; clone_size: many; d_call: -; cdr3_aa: CASSTGPDTQYF; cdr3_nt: TGTGCCAGCAGCACAGGTCCAGATACGCAGTATTTT
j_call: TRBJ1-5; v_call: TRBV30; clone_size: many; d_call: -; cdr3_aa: CAWRAGDIHQPQHF; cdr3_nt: TGTGCCTGGAGGGCCGGGGACATACATCAGCCCCAGCATTTT
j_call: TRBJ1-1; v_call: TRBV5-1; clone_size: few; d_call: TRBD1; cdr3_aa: CASSLGQGNAEAFF; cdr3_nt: TGCGCCAGCAGCTTGGGACAGGGTAACGCTGAAGCTTTCTTT
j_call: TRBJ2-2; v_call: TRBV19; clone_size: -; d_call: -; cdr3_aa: CASSMRFGNTGELFF; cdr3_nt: TGTGCCAGTAGTATGAGGTTCGGGAACACCGGGGAGCTGTTTTTT
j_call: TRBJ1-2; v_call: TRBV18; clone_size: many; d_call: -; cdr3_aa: CASSPSGANYGYTF; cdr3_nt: TGTGCCAGCTCACCATCCGGCGCTAACTATGGCTACACCTTC
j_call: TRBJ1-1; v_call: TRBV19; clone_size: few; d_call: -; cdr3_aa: CASSPLTPHEAFF; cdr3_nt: TGTGCCAGTAGTCCGCTAACCCCCCATGAAGCTTTCTTT
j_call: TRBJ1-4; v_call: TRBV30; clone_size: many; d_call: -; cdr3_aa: CAWGQEKLFF; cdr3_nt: TGTGCCTGGGGGCAAGAAAAACTGTTTTTT
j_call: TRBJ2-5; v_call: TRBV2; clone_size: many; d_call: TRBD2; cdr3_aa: CASRPGLAVETQYF; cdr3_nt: TGTGCCAGCAGACCGGGACTAGCTGTCGAGACCCAGTACTTC
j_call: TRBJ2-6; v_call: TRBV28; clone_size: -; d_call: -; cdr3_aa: CASSSSLAVLSGANVLTF; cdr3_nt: TGTGCCAGCAGTAGTTCTCTGGCAGTTCTCTCTGGGGCCAACGTCCTGACTTTC
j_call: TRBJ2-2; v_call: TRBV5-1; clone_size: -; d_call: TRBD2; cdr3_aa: CASRTTSGTAGELFF; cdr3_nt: TGCGCCAGCAGAACGACTAGCGGGACCGCCGGGGAGCTGTTTTTT
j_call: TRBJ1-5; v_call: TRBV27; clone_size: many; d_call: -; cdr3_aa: CASSLLGGRGQPQHF; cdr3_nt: TGTGCCAGCAGCCTATTGGGGGGGCGAGGGCAGCCCCAGCATTTT
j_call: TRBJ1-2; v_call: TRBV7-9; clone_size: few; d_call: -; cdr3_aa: CASSSTRGPYGYTF; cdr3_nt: TGTGCCAGCAGCTCGACCCGAGGTCCATATGGCTACACCTTC
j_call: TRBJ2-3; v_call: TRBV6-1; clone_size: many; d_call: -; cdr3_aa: CASNAALSGTDTQYF; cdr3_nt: TGTGCCAGCAATGCCGCCCTGTCTGGAACAGATACGCAGTATTTT
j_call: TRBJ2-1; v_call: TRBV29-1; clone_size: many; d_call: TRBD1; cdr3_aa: CSVGTGFREANEQFF; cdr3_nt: TGCAGCGTGGGGACAGGGTTTCGGGAGGCCAATGAGCAGTTCTTC
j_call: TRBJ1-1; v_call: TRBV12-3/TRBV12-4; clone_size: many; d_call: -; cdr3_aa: CASSRAGILNTEAFF; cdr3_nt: TGTGCCAGCAGCAGGGCTGGGATCCTGAACACTGAAGCTTTCTTT
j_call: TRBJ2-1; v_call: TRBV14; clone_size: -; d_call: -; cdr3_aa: CASSQLGGGPYNEQFF; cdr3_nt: TGTGCCAGCAGCCAACTAGGGGGAGGCCCCTACAATGAGCAGTTCTTC
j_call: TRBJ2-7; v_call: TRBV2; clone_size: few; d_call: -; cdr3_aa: CASSYSDGGEQYF; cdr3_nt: TGTGCCAGCAGTTATTCAGACGGCGGCGAGCAGTACTTC
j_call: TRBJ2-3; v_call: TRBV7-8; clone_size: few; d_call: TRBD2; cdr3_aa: CASSSLAGGPIDTQYF; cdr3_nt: TGTGCCAGCAGCTCACTAGCGGGAGGGCCGATAGATACGCAGTATTTT
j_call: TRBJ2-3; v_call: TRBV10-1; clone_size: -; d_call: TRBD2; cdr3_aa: CARRVSSGSSVDTQYF; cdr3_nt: TGCGCCAGAAGAGTCAGCAGCGGGAGTTCGGTAGATACGCAGTATTTT
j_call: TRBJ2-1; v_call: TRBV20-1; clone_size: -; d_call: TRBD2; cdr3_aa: CSARELTAGAEQFF; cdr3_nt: TGCAGTGCTAGAGAGCTTACAGCGGGAGCTGAGCAGTTCTTC
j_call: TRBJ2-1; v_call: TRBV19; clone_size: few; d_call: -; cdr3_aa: CASSRRGSYNEQFF; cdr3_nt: TGTGCCAGTAGTAGGAGAGGCTCCTACAATGAGCAGTTCTTC
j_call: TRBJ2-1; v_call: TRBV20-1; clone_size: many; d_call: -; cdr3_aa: CSASSVFTSHNEQFF; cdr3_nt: TGCAGTGCTAGCTCTGTCTTCACTTCCCACAATGAGCAGTTCTTC
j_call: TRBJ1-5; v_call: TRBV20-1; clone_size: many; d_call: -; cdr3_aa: CSARGQDRIGSNQPQHF; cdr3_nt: TGCAGTGCTAGGGGACAAGACCGCATCGGGAGCAATCAGCCCCAGCATTTT
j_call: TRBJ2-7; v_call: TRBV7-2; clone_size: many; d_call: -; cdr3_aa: CASSQSLSSYEQYF; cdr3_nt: TGCGCCAGCAGCCAATCCCTGAGCTCCTACGAGCAGTACTTC
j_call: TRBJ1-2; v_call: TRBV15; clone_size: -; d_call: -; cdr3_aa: CATSNRVGYTF; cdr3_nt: TGTGCCACCAGCAACAGGGTTGGCTACACCTTC
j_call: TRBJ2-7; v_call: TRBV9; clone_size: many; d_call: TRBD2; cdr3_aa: CASSAGLAPYEQYF; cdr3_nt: TGTGCCAGCAGCGCGGGACTAGCGCCCTACGAGCAGTACTTC
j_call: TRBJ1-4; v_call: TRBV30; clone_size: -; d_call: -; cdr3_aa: CAWSVQKVREKLFF; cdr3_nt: TGTGCCTGGAGTGTACAAAAGGTCCGTGAAAAACTGTTTTTT
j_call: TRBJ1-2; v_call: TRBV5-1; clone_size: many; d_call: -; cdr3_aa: CASSAGSGYNYGYTF; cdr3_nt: TGCGCCAGCAGCGCTGGATCAGGGTATAACTATGGCTACACCTTC
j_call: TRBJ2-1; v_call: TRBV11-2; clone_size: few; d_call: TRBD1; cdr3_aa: CAGSSQTGARASEQFF; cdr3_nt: TGTGCCGGCAGTTCCCAAACAGGGGCCCGGGCCAGTGAGCAGTTCTTC
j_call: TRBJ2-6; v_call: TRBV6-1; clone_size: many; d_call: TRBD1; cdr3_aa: CASRASTGRSSSGANVLTF; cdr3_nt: TGTGCCAGCAGGGCGTCGACAGGGCGTTCGAGTTCTGGGGCCAACGTCCTGACTTTC
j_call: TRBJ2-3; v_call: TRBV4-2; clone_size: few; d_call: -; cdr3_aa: CASSQDLTTASTDTQYF; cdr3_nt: TGTGCCAGCAGCCAAGATTTAACGACAGCCAGCACAGATACGCAGTATTTT
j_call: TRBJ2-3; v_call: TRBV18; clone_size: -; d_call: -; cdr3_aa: CAGSPKVGSTDTQYF; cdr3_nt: TGTGCCGGCTCACCAAAGGTCGGGAGCACAGATACGCAGTATTTT
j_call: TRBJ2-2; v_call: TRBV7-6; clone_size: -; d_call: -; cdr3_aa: CASSSDPAGELFF; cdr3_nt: TGTGCCAGCAGCTCAGACCCGGCCGGGGAGCTGTTTTTT
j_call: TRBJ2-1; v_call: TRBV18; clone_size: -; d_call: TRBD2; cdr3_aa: CASSLAGDDEQFF; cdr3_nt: TGTGCCAGCTCCCTAGCGGGAGACGATGAGCAGTTCTTC
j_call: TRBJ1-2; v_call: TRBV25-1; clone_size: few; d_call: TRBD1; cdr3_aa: CASSEKHRGQFWGYTF; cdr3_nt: TGTGCCAGCAGTGAAAAACACAGGGGGCAGTTTTGGGGCTACACCTTC
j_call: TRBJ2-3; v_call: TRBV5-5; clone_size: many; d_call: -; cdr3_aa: CASSLRGMFTDTQYF; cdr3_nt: TGCGCCAGCAGCTTGAGGGGCATGTTCACCGATACGCAGTATTTT
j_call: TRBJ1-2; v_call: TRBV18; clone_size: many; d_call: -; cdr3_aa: CASSPRVGDQNGYGYTF; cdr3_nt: TGTGCCAGCTCACCCAGGGTTGGGGACCAAAATGGCTATGGCTACACCTTC
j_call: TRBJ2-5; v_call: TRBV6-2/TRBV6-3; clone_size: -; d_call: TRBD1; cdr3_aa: CASSRDRVAETQYF; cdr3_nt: TGTGCCAGCAGCCGGGACAGGGTAGCAGAGACCCAGTACTTC
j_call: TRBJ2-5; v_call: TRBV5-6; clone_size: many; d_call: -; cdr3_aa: CASSGGAWETQYF; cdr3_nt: TGTGCCAGCAGCGGGGGGGCTTGGGAGACCCAGTACTTC
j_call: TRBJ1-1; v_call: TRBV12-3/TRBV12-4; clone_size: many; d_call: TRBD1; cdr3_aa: CASSPDPGQGNTEAFF; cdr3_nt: TGTGCCAGCAGTCCCGATCCGGGACAGGGGAACACTGAAGCTTTCTTT
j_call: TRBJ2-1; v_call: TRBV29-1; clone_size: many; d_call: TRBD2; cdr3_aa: CSVGTSGAYNEQFF; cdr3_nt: TGCAGCGTTGGGACTAGCGGGGCTTACAATGAGCAGTTCTTC
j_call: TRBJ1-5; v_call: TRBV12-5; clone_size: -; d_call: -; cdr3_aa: CASGFGRGGKPQHF; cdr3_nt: TGTGCTAGTGGTTTCGGGCGGGGAGGGAAGCCCCAGCATTTT
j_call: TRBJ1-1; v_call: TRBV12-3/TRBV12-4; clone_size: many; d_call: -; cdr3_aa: CASTLVSWASNTEAFF; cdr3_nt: TGTGCCAGCACTTTAGTTTCCTGGGCCTCGAACACTGAAGCTTTCTTT
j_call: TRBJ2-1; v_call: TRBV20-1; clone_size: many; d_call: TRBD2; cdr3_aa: CSALTSGPYNEQFF; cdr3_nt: TGCAGTGCCCTGACTAGCGGGCCTTACAATGAGCAGTTCTTC
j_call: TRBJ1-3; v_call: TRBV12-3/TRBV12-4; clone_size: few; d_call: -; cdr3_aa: CASRSTVGIYF; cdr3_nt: TGTGCCAGCAGATCCACCGTGGGCATATATTTT
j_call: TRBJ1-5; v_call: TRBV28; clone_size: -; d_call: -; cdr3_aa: CASKINNQPQHF; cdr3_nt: TGTGCCAGCAAAATCAACAATCAGCCCCAGCATTTT
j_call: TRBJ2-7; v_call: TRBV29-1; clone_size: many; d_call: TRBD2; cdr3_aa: CSAEGLAGDFSYEQYF; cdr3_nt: TGCAGCGCCGAGGGGCTAGCGGGAGATTTCTCCTACGAGCAGTACTTC
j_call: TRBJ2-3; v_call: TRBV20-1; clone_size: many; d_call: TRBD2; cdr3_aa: CSAMTSGRVDTQYF; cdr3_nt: TGCAGTGCTATGACTAGCGGGAGAGTTGATACGCAGTATTTT
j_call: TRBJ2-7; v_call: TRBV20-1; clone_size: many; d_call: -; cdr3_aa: CSAFETELREQYF; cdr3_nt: TGCAGTGCCTTTGAGACGGAACTACGCGAGCAGTACTTC
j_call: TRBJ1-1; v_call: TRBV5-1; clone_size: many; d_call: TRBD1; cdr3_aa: CASSPRQGAGTEAFF; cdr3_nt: TGCGCCAGCAGCCCCAGACAGGGGGCAGGGACTGAAGCTTTCTTT